The 15 T cell receptor beta chains in this list originate from one sample, sequenced in a study of cytomegalovirus exposure and HLA in healthy donors. Vbeta (60) and Jbeta (13) primers were used in the PCR. TCRdb keeps only in-frame clones here, not all; method: immunoSEQ multiplex PCR. The sample lists 150,000 to 200,000 clones; around 79% were seen once. The sequencing sample was made of PBMCs. The receptors were sampled from a woman aged 45 to 65 in good health and CMV-seronegative.

The V call is TRBV9, the J call TRBJ2-7; possible D gene TRBD2, 6 bases. The CDR3 contains 14 residues. Germline V gene lookup returns CDR1 SGDLS and CDR2 YYNGEE. V was trimmed by 4 bases and J by 4 bases, leaving 15 bases between them. Written as DNA, the CDR3 is TGTGCCAGCAGCTCTGGGGGGTACAGGTACGAGCAGTACTTC. This codes for CASSSGGYRYEQYF.

The rearrangement links TRBV2 to TRBJ1-2; D perhaps matches TRBD1 (5 bases). Germline V gives CDR1 SNHLY, CDR2 FYNNEI. Deletions cut 4 bases from V and 7 bases from J, with 22 bases between. The CDR3 runs to 16 residues. The CDR3 DNA follows: TGTGCCAGCAGTGGCCGATGGACACCCGAGTTTCCTGGCTACACCTTC. Its translation: CASSGRWTPEFPGYTF.

This chain joins TRBV2 and TRBJ1-2, with 12 bases that match TRBD1. The CDR3 has 14 amino acids. The J segment lost 8 bases and the V segment lost 9 bases, leaving 10 bases of the junction unmatched. Germline V lookup: CDR1 SNHLY, CDR2 FYNNEI. CDR3 in amino acids: CARQPPGTGGGYTF. The CDR3 DNA follows: TGTGCCAGACAACCCCCCGGGACAGGGGGCGGCTACACCTTC.

The CDR3 sequence is CASSLGDRAEKLFF. CDR3 in DNA: TGCGCCAGCAGCTTGGGGGACAGGGCAGAAAAACTGTTTTTT. V usage is TRBV5-1 and J usage is TRBJ1-4; TRBD1 matches 9 bases. The CDR3 loop spans 14 amino acids. The germline gives CDR1 SGHRS, CDR2 YFSETQ. With V trimmed by 0 bases and J by 8 bases, 2 bases remained unmatched.

The genes are TRBV19 and TRBJ2-5; TRBD1 agrees at 8 bases. Unmatched junction bases numbered 4, after V lost 7 bases and J lost 3 bases. Germline-derived CDR1 and CDR2 are LNHDA and SQIVND (reference sequence). The CDR3 totals 13 residues. As DNA, the CDR3 is TGTGCCAGTACGACAGGGGTAAAAGAGACCCAGTACTTC. Translated: CASTTGVKETQYF.

This clone was seen once. The chain has TRBV7-9 and TRBJ1-2, with D perhaps TRBD1 (6 bases). Trimming shortened V by 4 bases and J by 4 bases, and 16 bases separated the two germline ends. This CDR3 region has 15 residues. The germline gives CDR1 SEHNR, CDR2 FQNEAQ (reference sequence). The CDR3 is CASSSGQFEGYGYTF. For the CDR3, the DNA is TGTGCCAGCAGCTCCGGACAGTTCGAAGGCTATGGCTACACCTTC.

This clone was counted a few times. The chain has TRBV6-5 and TRBJ1-5; D is unclear. CDR3 size: 13 residues. Germline-derived CDR1 and CDR2 are MNHEY and SVGAGI. The CDR3 nucleotides are TGTGCTAGCGGAGCAAATAGCAATCAGCCCCAGCATTTT. It specifies CASGANSNQPQHF.

The chain has TRBV9 and TRBJ2-3; 10 bases fit TRBD1. V trimming: 4 bases; J trimming: 1 base; junction bases outside the gene matches: 6. The CDR3 has 16 amino acids. CDR1 and CDR2 from the germline V gene are SGDLS and YYNGEE. The CDR3 nucleotides are TGTGCCAGCAGCCCCGGTGGGACAGGGGGCACAGATACGCAGTATTTT. It specifies CASSPGGTGGTDTQYF.

The chain has TRBV19 and TRBJ2-2; D is ambiguous. The CDR3 covers 14 residues. Looked up from germline, CDR1 is LNHDA and CDR2 is SQIVND (reference sequence). V was pared by 1 base and J by 1 base, with 4 bases between. The CDR3 bases are TGTGCCAGTAGTATAGCCAGGAACACCGGGGAGCTGTTTTTT. Amino acids: CASSIARNTGELFF.

The chain is built from TRBV7-3 and TRBJ2-2; 7 nucleotides align to TRBD1. The CDR3 covers 16 residues. Germline loops: CDR1 SGHTA, CDR2 FQGTGA. The V segment lost 3 bases and the J segment 5 bases; nucleotides outside the gene matches: 9. The CDR3 nucleotides are TGTGCCAGCAGCTTTTCTTCGGGACAGCGGACCGGGGAGCTGTTTTTT. It translates to CASSFSSGQRTGELFF. Full variable domain (remainder filled in from reference TRBV7-3 and TRBJ2-2): GAGVSQTPSNKVTEKGKYVELRCDPISGHTALYWYRQSLGQGPEFLIYFQGTGAADDSGLPNDRFFAVRPEGSVSTLKIQRTERGDSAVYLCASSFSSGQRTGELFFGEGSRLTVL.

The chain has TRBV7-9 and TRBJ1-4; 8 bases are shared with TRBD1. CDR1 SEHNR and CDR2 FQNEAQ come from the germline V gene (reference sequence). This CDR3 has 15 residues. Trimming at V came to 5 bases and at J to 1 base, leaving 3 bases not matched to a gene. CDR3 sequence: CASSRDRGTNEKLFF. CDR3 DNA sequence: TGTGCCAGCAGCCGTGACAGGGGAACTAATGAAAAACTGTTTTTT.

The chain links TRBV21-1 to TRBJ1-6; TRBD1 is the table's D call, not checked against the DNA. TRBV21-1 is termed a pseudogene. This CDR3 region has 17 residues. The CDR3 sequence is CASRGGTGGTYNSPLHF. The CDR3 DNA is TGTGCCAGCAGAGGTGGGACAGGAGGAACCTATAATTCACCCCTCCACTTT.

This chain joins TRBV11-3 and TRBJ2-7, with D perhaps matching TRBD1 (6 bases). Germline loops: CDR1 SGHNT, CDR2 YENEEA. The CDR3 has 14 amino acids. V lost 4 bases and J lost 2, with 12 bases in between. The CDR3 coding sequence is TGTGCCAGCAGCTCAGGGACACAAACCTACGAGCAGTACTTC. It yields the protein CASSSGTQTYEQYF.

The chain carries TRBV4-1 and TRBJ1-2, with 9 positions matching TRBD1. Germline V lookup: CDR1 MGHRA, CDR2 YSYEKL. J lost 7 bases, V lost 2 bases, and 8 bases had no gene match. This CDR3 region has 15 residues. The CDR3 spells CASSQTGGEGVGYTF. DNA of the CDR3: TGCGCCAGCAGCCAAACAGGGGGCGAAGGGGTTGGCTACACCTTC.

V and J are TRBV5-6 and TRBJ2-7; D possibly corresponds to TRBD2 (6 bases). This CDR3 comprises 14 residues. Germline V gene data show CDR1 as SGHDT and CDR2 as YYEEEE. Trimming removed 2 bases from V and 2 bases from J, with 11 bases in between. This chain's CDR3 is CASSLGAGAYEQYF. CDR3 DNA sequence: TGTGCCAGCAGCTTAGGAGCGGGCGCCTACGAGCAGTACTTC. Full variable domain (outside the CDR3, taken from reference TRBV5-6 and TRBJ2-7): DAGVTQSPTHLIKTRGQQVTLRCSPKSGHDTVSWYQQALGQGPQFIFQYYEEEERQRGNFPDRFSGHQFPNYSSELNVNALLLGDSALYLCASSLGAGAYEQYFGPGTRLTVT.